This TCR beta chain was identified in a study of human T cells and chemical hapten exposure. Background on the study: Patches with 0.01% DPC went on the upper back, and the tests were read at 6 days. Points from the study as a whole: Among expanded TCRs, significantly more large CDR3 similarity clusters formed than among controls.

V shed 6 bases, J shed 3 bases, and the junction held 9 bases outside the gene matches. The V gene's germline CDR1 is SNHLY and CDR2 FYNNEI. The CDR3 runs 16 residues. MiXCR, applied by TCRdb to the RACE reads, yields one record per CDR3 protein. Altogether roughly 180,000 distinct CDR3 sequences are present, 20% to 25% being singletons, with the ten largest covering approximately 6.4%. Time point of the sample: patch test 1, 2 weeks after DPC sensitization. Documented treatment: therapeutic diphenylcyclopropenone sensitization with weekly scalp DPC. This clonotype appeared a few times. Its antigen remains unidentified.

The clonotype was recovered from a woman aged 45-60 years with alopecia areata. Some clones in this sample may be carry-over from other donors' samples. Here the sequenced sample was whole blood, taken in connection with sensitization to the hapten diphenylcyclopropenone (DPC). The rearrangement uses TRBV2 and TRBJ2-5; 11 bases line up with TRBD2. The CDR3 DNA follows: TGTGCCAGCAGCGGGACCGGGACTAGCGGCAAAGAGACCCAGTACTTC. Amino acid sequence: CASSGTGTSGKETQYF. Full variable domain (rest looked up from reference TRBV2 and TRBJ2-5): EPEVTQTPSHQVTQMGQEVILRCVPISNHLYFYWYRQILGQKVEFLVSFYNNEISEKSEIFDDQFSVERPDGSNFTLKIRSTKLEDSAMYFCASSGTGTSGKETQYFGPGTRLLVL.